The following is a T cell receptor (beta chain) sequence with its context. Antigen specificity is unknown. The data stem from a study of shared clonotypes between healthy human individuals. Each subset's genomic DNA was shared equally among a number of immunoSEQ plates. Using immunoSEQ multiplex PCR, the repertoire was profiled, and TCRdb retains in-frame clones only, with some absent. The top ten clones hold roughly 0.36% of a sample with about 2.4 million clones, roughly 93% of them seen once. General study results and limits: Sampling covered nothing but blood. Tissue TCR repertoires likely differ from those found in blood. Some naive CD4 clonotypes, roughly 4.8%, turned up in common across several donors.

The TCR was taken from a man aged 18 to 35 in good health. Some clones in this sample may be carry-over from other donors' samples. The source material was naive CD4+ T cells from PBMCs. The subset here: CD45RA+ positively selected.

The chain's CDR3 is CASSARQGYTDTQYF. Written as DNA, the CDR3 is TGTGCCAGCAGTGCTAGACAGGGGTACACAGATACGCAGTATTTT. The V call is TRBV28, the J call TRBJ2-3, with 8 bases fitting TRBD1. V shed 5 bases and J 2 bases; nucleotides not matched to a gene: 6. This CDR3 is built from 15 residues. Germline V gene data show CDR1 as MDHEN and CDR2 as SYDVKM.